A selection of T cell receptor beta chains follows, all from one sample in a study of T cell responses to AZD1222 COVID-19 vaccine. TCRdb keeps only in-frame clones here, not all; method: immunoSEQ multiplex PCR. The sample holds roughly 97,000 clones, 75% to 90% seen once. Material: peripheral blood, obtained on day 0 of AZD1222 vaccination. Source of these receptors: an adult in good health. Both conserved end residues are part of each CDR3. A D gene is named only where the DNA matches it firmly. The size field is filled for only some rows; it gives once, few, many or a size class.

TRBV28	TRBJ2-3	.	.	TGTGCCAGCCTTAGAGGGGGGGCCACAGATACGCAGTATTTT	CASLRGGATDTQYF
TRBV13	TRBJ2-5	.	.	TGTGCCAGCAGCGGCCGGGGGATGGGGTTGGAGACCCAGTACTTC	CASSGRGMGLETQYF
TRBV2	TRBJ2-3	.	TRBD1	TGTGCCAGCAGGACAGGGAGCAGCCACCCCGATACGCAGTATTTT	CASRTGSSHPDTQYF
TRBV14	TRBJ2-2	.	.	TGTGCCAGCAGCCGGGACATCGGGTCCGGGGAGCTGTTTTTT	CASSRDIGSGELFF
TRBV9	TRBJ2-1	.	TRBD1	TGTGCCAGCAGCGTATCCCTACAGGGGTACAATGAGCAGTTCTTC	CASSVSLQGYNEQFF
TRBV9	TRBJ1-2	.	.	TGTGCCAGCAGCCCGCGCGGGGAAGCGTTCTATGGCTACACCTTC	CASSPRGEAFYGYTF
TRBV5-1	TRBJ2-7	.	.	TGCGCCAGCAAACGGGACGGAACCTACGAGCAGTACTTC	CASKRDGTYEQYF
TRBV7-2	TRBJ1-5	.	.	TGTGCCAGCAGCTCTCGGTGGGGTCAGCCCCAGCATTTT	CASSSRWGQPQHF
TRBV7-2	TRBJ2-7	.	.	TGTGCCAGCAGCTTAGAGGTCAGAGCCTACGAGCAGTACTTC	CASSLEVRAYEQYF
TRBV30	TRBJ1-1	few	.	TGTGCCTGGAGGATAGGGATTATGAACACTGAAGCTTTCTTT	CAWRIGIMNTEAFF